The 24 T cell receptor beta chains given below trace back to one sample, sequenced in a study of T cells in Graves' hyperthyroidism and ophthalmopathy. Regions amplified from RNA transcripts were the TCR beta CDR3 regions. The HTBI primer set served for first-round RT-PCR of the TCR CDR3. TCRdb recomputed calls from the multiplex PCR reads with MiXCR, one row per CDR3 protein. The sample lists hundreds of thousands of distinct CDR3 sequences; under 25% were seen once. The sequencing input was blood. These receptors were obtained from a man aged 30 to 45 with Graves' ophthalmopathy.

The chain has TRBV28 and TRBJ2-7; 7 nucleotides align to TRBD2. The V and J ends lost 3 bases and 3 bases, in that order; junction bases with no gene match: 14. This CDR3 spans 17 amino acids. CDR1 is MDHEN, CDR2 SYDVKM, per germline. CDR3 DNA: TGTGCCAGCAGTTTTCCCCCCGGGCGGAGCGGGAACTACGAGCAGTACTTC. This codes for CASSFPPGRSGNYEQYF.

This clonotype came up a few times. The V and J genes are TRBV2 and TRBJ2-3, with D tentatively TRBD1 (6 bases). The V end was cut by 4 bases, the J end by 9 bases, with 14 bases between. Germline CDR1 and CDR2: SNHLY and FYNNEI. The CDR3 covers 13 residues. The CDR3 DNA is TGTGCCAGCAGTGGACAGGTTCGGGGAACGCAGTATTTT. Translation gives CASSGQVRGTQYF.

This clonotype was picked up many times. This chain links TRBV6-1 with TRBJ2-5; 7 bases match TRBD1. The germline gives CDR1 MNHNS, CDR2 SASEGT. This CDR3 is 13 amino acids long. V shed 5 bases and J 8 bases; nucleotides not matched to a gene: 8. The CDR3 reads CASSSGTEITQYF. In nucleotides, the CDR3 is TGTGCCAGCAGTTCCGGGACAGAAATTACCCAGTACTTC.

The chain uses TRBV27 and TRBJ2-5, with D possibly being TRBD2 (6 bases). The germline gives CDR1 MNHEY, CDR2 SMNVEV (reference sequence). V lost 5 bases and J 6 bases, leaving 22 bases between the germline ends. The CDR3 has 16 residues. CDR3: CASSLGGRGVVKTQYF. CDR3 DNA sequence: TGTGCCAGCAGTCTCGGCGGGCGGGGAGTGGTAAAGACCCAGTACTTC.

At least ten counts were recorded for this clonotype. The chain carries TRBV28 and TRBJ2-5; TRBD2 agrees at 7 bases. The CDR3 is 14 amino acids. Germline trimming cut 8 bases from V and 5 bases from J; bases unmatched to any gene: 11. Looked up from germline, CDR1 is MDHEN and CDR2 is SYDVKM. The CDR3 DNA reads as TGTGCCAGCCACCGTCGACTAGCAGCGGAGACCCAGTACTTC. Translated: CASHRRLAAETQYF.

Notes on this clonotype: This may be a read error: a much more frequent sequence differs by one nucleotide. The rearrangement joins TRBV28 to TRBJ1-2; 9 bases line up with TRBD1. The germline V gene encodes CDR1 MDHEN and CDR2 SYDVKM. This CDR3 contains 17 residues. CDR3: CASIAGDRTGANCGYTF. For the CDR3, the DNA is TGTGCCAGTATAGCAGGCGATAGGACAGGGGCTAACTGTGGCTACACCTTC.

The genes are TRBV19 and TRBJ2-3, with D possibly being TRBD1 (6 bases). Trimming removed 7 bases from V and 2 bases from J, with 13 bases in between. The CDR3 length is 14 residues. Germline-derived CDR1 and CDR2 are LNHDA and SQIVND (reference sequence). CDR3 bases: TGTGCCAGTAAACGGACAGCAGACACAGATACGCAGTATTTT. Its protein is CASKRTADTDTQYF.

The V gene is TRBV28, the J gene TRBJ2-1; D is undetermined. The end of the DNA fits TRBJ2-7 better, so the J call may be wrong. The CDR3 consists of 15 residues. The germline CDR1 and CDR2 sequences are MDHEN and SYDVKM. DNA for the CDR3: TGTGCCAGCAGTTGGGAACGGACCTCCTACGATGGGCAGTACTTC. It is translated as CASSWERTSYDGQYF.

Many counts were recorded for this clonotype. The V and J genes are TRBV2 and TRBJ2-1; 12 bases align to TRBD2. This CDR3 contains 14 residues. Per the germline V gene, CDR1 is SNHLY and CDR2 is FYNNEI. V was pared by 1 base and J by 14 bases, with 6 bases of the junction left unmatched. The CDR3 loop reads CASSEVSLAGGEFF. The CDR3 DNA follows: TGTGCCAGCAGTGAAGTAAGCCTAGCGGGAGGGGAGTTCTTC.

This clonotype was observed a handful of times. The CDR3 spells CASKVRRLAGDGNEQFF. The CDR3, as DNA: TGTGCCAGCAAAGTCCGGCGACTAGCGGGAGATGGCAATGAGCAGTTCTTC. The chain joins TRBV6-1 to TRBJ2-1; 12 bases fit TRBD2. The CDR3 has 17 amino acids. CDR1 and CDR2 from the germline V gene are MNHNS and SASEGT. V was pared by 7 bases and J by 6 bases, with 13 bases of the junction left unmatched.

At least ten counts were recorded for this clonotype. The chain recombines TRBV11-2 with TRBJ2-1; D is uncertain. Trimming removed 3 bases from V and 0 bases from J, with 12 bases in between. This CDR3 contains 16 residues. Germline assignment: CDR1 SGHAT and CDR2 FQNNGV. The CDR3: CASSFRGSSSYNEQFF. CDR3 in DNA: TGTGCCAGCAGCTTTAGAGGATCGAGCTCCTACAATGAGCAGTTCTTC.

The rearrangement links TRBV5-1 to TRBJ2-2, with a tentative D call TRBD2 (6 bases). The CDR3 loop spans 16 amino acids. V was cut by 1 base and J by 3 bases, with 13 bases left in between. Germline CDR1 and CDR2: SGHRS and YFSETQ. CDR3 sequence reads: CASSLKVSGYTGELFF. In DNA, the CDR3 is TGCGCCAGCAGCTTGAAGGTTAGCGGCTACACCGGGGAGCTGTTTTTT.

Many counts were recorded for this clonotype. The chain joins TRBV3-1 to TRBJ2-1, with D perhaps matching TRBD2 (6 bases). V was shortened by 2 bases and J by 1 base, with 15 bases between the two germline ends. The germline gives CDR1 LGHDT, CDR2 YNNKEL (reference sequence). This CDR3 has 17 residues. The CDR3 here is CASSQHYREKSYNEQFF. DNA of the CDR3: TGTGCCAGCAGCCAACACTACCGGGAGAAGTCCTACAATGAGCAGTTCTTC.

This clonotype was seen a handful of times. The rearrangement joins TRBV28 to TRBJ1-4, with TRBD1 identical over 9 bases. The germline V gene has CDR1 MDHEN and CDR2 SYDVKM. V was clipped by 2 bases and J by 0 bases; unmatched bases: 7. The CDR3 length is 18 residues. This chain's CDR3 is CASSLPRTGAATNEKLFF. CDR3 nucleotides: TGTGCCAGCAGTTTACCCCGGACAGGGGCTGCAACTAATGAAAAACTGTTTTTT.

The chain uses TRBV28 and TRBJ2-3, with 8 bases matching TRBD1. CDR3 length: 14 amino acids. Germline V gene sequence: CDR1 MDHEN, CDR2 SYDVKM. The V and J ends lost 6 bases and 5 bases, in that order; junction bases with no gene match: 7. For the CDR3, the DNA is TGTGCCAGCAGAACGGACAGGGTTCAAGATACGCAGTATTTT. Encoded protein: CASRTDRVQDTQYF.

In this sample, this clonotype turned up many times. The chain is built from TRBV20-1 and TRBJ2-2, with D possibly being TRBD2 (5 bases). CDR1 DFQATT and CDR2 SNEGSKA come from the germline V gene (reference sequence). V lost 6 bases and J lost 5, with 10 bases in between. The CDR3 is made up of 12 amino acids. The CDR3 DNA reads TGCAGTGCGAGGGATAATACCGGGGAGCTGTTTTTT. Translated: CSARDNTGELFF.

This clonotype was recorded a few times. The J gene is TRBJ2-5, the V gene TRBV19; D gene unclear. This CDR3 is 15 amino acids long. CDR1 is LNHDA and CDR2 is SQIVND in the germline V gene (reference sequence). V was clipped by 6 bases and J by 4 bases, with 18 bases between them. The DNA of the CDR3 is TGTGCCAGTAGGGGTTCTAGGGTGGACGGAGAGACCCAGTACTTC. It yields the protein CASRGSRVDGETQYF.

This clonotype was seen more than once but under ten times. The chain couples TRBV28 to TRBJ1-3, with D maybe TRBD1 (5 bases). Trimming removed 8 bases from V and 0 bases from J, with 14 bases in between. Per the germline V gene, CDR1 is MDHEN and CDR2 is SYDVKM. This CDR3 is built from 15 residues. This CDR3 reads CASGTGTTSGNTIYF. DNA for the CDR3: TGTGCCAGCGGCACAGGCACCACCTCTGGAAACACCATATATTTT.

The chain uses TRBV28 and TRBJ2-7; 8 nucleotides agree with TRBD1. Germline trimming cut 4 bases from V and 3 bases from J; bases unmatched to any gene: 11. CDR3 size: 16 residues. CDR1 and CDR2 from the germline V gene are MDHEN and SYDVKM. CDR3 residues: CASSSAGTGGYYEQYF. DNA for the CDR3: TGTGCCAGCAGTTCTGCCGGGACAGGAGGATACTACGAGCAGTACTTC.

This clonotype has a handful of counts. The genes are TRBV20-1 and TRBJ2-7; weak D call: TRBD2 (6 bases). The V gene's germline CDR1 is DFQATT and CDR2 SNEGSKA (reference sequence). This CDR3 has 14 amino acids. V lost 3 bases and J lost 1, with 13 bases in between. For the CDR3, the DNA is TGCAGTGCTAGCCGGCCTGGGGGGTCCTACGAGCAGTACTTC. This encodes CSASRPGGSYEQYF.

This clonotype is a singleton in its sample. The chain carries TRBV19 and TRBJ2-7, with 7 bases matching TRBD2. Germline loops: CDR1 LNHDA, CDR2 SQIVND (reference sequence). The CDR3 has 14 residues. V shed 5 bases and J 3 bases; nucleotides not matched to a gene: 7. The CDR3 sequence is CASSRDYQVYEQYF. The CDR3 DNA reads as TGTGCCAGTAGTCGGGACTATCAGGTCTACGAGCAGTACTTC.

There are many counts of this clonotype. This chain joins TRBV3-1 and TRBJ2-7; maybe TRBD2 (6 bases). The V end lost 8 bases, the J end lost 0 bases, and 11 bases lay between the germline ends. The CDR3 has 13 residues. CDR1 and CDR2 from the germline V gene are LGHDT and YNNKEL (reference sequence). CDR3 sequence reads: CASREAGSYEQYF. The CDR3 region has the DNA TGTGCCAGCCGAGAAGCGGGCTCCTACGAGCAGTACTTC.

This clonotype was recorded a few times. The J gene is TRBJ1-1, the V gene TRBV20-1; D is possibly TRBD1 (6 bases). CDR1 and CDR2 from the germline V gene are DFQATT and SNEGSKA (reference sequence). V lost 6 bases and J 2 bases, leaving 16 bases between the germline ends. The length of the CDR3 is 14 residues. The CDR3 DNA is TGCAGTGCGCCGAAGGGGGGTCGAAACACTGAAGCTTTCTTT. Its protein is CSAPKGGRNTEAFF.

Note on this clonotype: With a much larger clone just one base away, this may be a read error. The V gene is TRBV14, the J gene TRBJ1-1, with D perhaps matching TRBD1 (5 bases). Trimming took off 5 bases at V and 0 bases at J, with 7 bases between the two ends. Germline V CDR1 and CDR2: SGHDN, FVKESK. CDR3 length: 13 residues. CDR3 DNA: TGTGCCAGCAGCGAGGGGATGAACACTGAAGCTTTCTTT. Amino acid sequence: CASSEGMNTEAFF.